Sequencing of this T cell receptor beta chain was carried out in a study of T cell clonotyping in hematopoietic cell transplantation. The CDR3 extends over 13 amino acids. Trimming took off 4 bases at V and 4 bases at J, with 13 bases between the two ends. Germline V CDR1 and CDR2: GTSNPN, SVGIG (reference sequence). Overall study results and limits: Few recipient clonotypes overlapped donors; over 97% were de novo at given depth. No sorting was done, leaving CD4 and CD8 contributions mixed. Graft donor and pretransplant recipient Inverse Simpson Index values predicted broader posttransplant TCR diversity.

The assay was immunoSEQ multiplex PCR, and TCRdb's table has in-frame clones only and misses some. The repertoire holds around 16,000 clones, with approximately 57% as singletons. About this clone itself: What it binds is not known.

The receptor comes from a male patient between 45 and 60 years old who had an allogeneic stem cell transplant from an unrelated donor, so T cells may come from the graft donor. Some clones in this sample may be carry-over from other donors' samples. The chain recombines TRBV30 with TRBJ2-5, with a possible D match to TRBD2 (7 bases). Sequencing was performed on PBMCs, taken 30 days after allogeneic stem cell transplant. The CDR3 DNA sequence: TGTGCCTGGACGGGCGGGGGCATAGAGACCCAGTACTTC. The encoded protein is CAWTGGGIETQYF.